This T cell receptor (beta chain) was recorded in a study of control samples from healthy donors and cancer patients. The CDR3 runs 14 residues. V gave up 1 base and J gave up 8 bases, with 9 bases separating them. In germline, CDR1 is LGHDT, CDR2 YNNKEL (reference sequence). The protocol was immunoSEQ multiplex PCR, while the TCRdb copy is restricted to in-frame clones and leaves out a portion. Among 76,000 or so clones listed, 89% were seen once. The chain couples TRBV3-1 (or the pseudogene TRBV3-2) to TRBJ1-6; D is unresolved. This TCR was sampled from a woman aged 50 to 60 with colorectal cancer. The sample consisted of PBMCs. CDR3 sequence: CASSQGFGDSPLHF. In DNA form, the CDR3 reads TGTGCCAGCAGCCAAGGTTTCGGGGATTCACCCCTCCACTTT.